The rows below give T cell receptor beta chains drawn from one sample of a study of blood T cells in healthy people across ages. One entry per CDR3 protein results from TCRdb running MiXCR on the 5' RACE reads. The data contain roughly 800,000 distinct CDR3 sequences, just under 25% of them singletons. The sample also formed part of further work on T cells of mothers and their children.

The sequenced sample consisted of blood. These receptors were obtained from a boy between 5 and 17 years old in good health. Both conserved end residues are part of each CDR3. The D gene is left open where the match is weak. The size of a clone is reported for some rows only, either as once, few or many, or as a class for expanded clones.

j_call d_call clone_size v_call cdr3_aa cdr3_nt
TRBJ2-3 TRBD1 few TRBV9 CASSDGDSYTDTQYF TGTGCCAGCAGCGATGGGGACAGTTACACAGATACGCAGTATTTT
TRBJ2-3 NA many TRBV4-2 CASSQEGSSADTQYF TGTGCCAGCAGCCAAGAGGGATCCTCGGCAGATACGCAGTATTTT
TRBJ2-5 NA few TRBV7-8 CASSLSRAFQETQYF TGTGCCAGCAGCCTTAGCCGGGCCTTCCAAGAGACCCAGTACTTC
TRBJ2-7 TRBD2 few TRBV29-1 CSVVSSGTLYEQYF TGCAGCGTTGTCTCGAGCGGGACCTTATACGAGCAGTACTTC
TRBJ2-7 NA NA TRBV20-1 CSARDSVVAYEQYF TGCAGTGCTAGAGATTCCGTCGTAGCCTACGAGCAGTACTTC
TRBJ2-5 TRBD1 NA TRBV7-2 CASRPTGGGWETQYF TGTGCCAGCAGACCTACAGGGGGCGGATGGGAGACCCAGTACTTC
TRBJ2-4 NA NA TRBV29-1 CSVGRQNIQYF TGCAGCGTTGGCAGGCAAAACATTCAGTACTTC
TRBJ2-7 NA NA TRBV3-1 CASSQDRENYEQYF TGTGCCAGCAGCCAAGACAGGGAAAACTACGAGCAGTACTTC
TRBJ1-1 NA NA TRBV9 CASSGYGTLNTEAFF TGTGCCAGCAGCGGTTATGGCACCCTGAACACTGAAGCTTTCTTT
TRBJ1-4 NA few TRBV5-8 CASAPFIGSTNEKLFF TGTGCCAGCGCCCCCTTTATTGGATCAACTAATGAAAAACTGTTTTTT
TRBJ2-3 TRBD2 NA TRBV29-1 CSVEALASGRAAAGDTQYF TGCAGCGTTGAAGCCCTGGCTAGCGGGAGGGCCGCAGCAGGGGATACGCAGTATTTT
TRBJ2-5 NA NA TRBV4-1 CASSQPRDLPGYGQYF TGCGCCAGCAGCCAACCTAGGGACTTACCAGGTTACGGGCAGTACTTC
TRBJ2-3 NA NA TRBV3-1 CASSQVTWDTQYF TGTGCCAGCAGCCAAGTCACGTGGGATACGCAGTATTTT
TRBJ2-5 TRBD1 NA TRBV7-7 CASSRDRDEAQYF TGTGCTAGCAGTCGCGACAGGGATGAGGCCCAGTACTTC
TRBJ2-5 NA few TRBV25-1 CASSEAGYQEAQYF TGTGCCAGCAGTGAAGCCGGTTACCAAGAGGCCCAGTACTTC
TRBJ2-3 NA few TRBV7-2 CASSFQGTGTQYF TGTGCCAGCAGCTTCCAGGGAACAGGTACGCAGTATTTT
TRBJ2-5 NA NA TRBV27 CASSPWAGLEETQYF TGTGCCAGCAGTCCATGGGCGGGATTGGAAGAGACCCAGTACTTC
TRBJ2-7 NA few TRBV20-1 CSARAARVTGYEQYF TGCAGTGCTAGAGCGGCCAGGGTTACTGGTTACGAGCAGTACTTC
TRBJ1-5 TRBD1 NA TRBV2 CASTGRGQSNQPQHF TGTGCCAGCACCGGAAGGGGACAGAGCAATCAGCCCCAGCATTTT
TRBJ2-7 NA NA TRBV9 CASSGRGNSYEQYF TGTGCCAGCAGCGGTAGGGGCAACTCCTACGAGCAGTACTTC
TRBJ2-3 NA NA TRBV10-1 CASSGNPPGRDTQYF TGCGCCAGCAGTGGAAACCCTCCGGGACGAGATACGCAGTATTTT
TRBJ2-1 TRBD2 NA TRBV11-1 CASSKLLSGFENEQFF TGTGCCAGCAGCAAACTCCTTAGCGGGTTTGAGAATGAGCAGTTCTTC
TRBJ2-1 TRBD2 few TRBV5-1 CASSLGASGETPRVNEQFF TGCGCCAGCAGCTTGGGGGCTAGCGGGGAGACGCCCCGTGTGAATGAGCAGTTCTTC
TRBJ2-1 TRBD2 NA TRBV29-1 CSVLLAGLAPANEQFF TGCAGCGTATTACTAGCGGGCCTGGCCCCTGCCAATGAGCAGTTCTTC
TRBJ2-1 TRBD2 NA TRBV6-2/TRBV6-3 CASSYLGGNEQFF TGTGCCAGCAGTTACCTGGGGGGGAATGAGCAGTTCTTC
TRBJ1-4 NA few TRBV7-9 CASSLGGGLELFF TGTGCCAGCAGCTTAGGAGGAGGGTTGGAACTGTTTTTT
TRBJ2-7 TRBD2 NA TRBV15 CATSRDRGAYEQYF TGTGCCACCAGCAGAGATCGGGGGGCCTACGAGCAGTACTTC
TRBJ2-5 TRBD2 NA TRBV3-1 CASSQRDYMAEIQYF TGTGCCAGCAGCCAACGGGACTACATGGCGGAGATCCAGTACTTC
TRBJ2-1 NA NA TRBV2 CASSEEIQGNEQFF TGTGCCAGCAGTGAGGAGATACAGGGCAATGAGCAGTTCTTC
TRBJ1-5 NA NA TRBV6-5 CASSRLDGGNQPQHF TGTGCCAGCAGCCGACTGGACGGCGGCAATCAGCCCCAGCATTTT
TRBJ1-6 NA NA TRBV19 CASSIDLRRGGYSPLHF TGTGCCAGTAGTATAGATCTCCGGAGGGGGGGCTATTCACCCCTCCACTTT
TRBJ1-4 NA few TRBV7-2 CASSFAAGNPSKLFF TGTGCCAGCAGCTTCGCCGCAGGAAACCCATCAAAACTGTTTTTT
TRBJ1-6 TRBD1 NA TRBV5-6 CASSRWTGDNSPLHF TGTGCCAGCAGCCGATGGACAGGAGATAATTCACCCCTCCACTTT
TRBJ2-2 NA few TRBV29-1 CSVEEDQGVGGELFF TGCAGCGTTGAAGAAGACCAGGGTGTCGGAGGGGAGCTGTTTTTT
TRBJ2-1 NA NA TRBV7-6 CASSLVPGEAYNEQFF TGTGCCAGCAGCTTAGTTCCGGGGGAGGCCTACAATGAGCAGTTCTTC
TRBJ1-4 NA NA TRBV7-9 CASSGGSNEKLFF TGTGCCAGCAGCGGGGGGTCTAATGAAAAACTGTTTTTT
TRBJ2-2 TRBD2 NA TRBV4-1 CASSPTSGTPGELFF TGCGCCAGCAGCCCGACTAGCGGGACTCCCGGGGAGCTGTTTTTT
TRBJ2-5 TRBD2 NA TRBV24-1 CATSDFRAGVETQYF TGTGCCACCAGTGATTTCAGAGCGGGGGTGGAGACCCAGTACTTC
TRBJ2-7 NA few TRBV9 CASSEGNRWEQYF TGTGCCAGCAGTGAGGGGAATCGCTGGGAGCAGTACTTC
TRBJ2-5 NA few TRBV12-3/TRBV12-4 CASSFYLSPETQYF TGTGCCAGCAGTTTTTATCTATCCCCAGAGACCCAGTACTTC
TRBJ2-1 NA NA TRBV20-1 CSAWWGPGLNEQFF TGCAGTGCTTGGTGGGGGCCTGGACTCAATGAGCAGTTCTTC
TRBJ2-5 NA NA TRBV29-1 CSVSGYPQETQYF TGCAGCGTGTCAGGATACCCTCAAGAGACCCAGTACTTC
TRBJ2-2 TRBD2 NA TRBV7-9 CASSSQTSGRDGELFF TGTGCCAGCAGCTCCCAGACTAGCGGGAGAGACGGGGAGCTGTTTTTT
TRBJ2-7 NA NA TRBV7-9 CASSSTIYEQYF TGTGCCAGCAGCTCGACAATCTACGAGCAGTACTTC
TRBJ2-1 NA few TRBV4-1 CASSQVYWGEYNEQFF TGCGCCAGCAGCCAAGTCTACTGGGGGGAGTACAATGAGCAGTTCTTC
TRBJ2-4 TRBD2 few TRBV3-1 CASSQDPLAGGYKNIQYF TGTGCCAGCAGCCAAGATCCCTTAGCGGGGGGGTATAAAAACATTCAGTACTTC
TRBJ2-4 NA few TRBV11-2 CASSSEFGRSKNIQYF TGTGCCAGCAGCAGCGAATTTGGAAGGTCAAAAAACATTCAGTACTTC
TRBJ2-1 TRBD2 few TRBV7-9 CASSFGLAGGGHNEQFF TGTGCCAGCAGCTTTGGGCTAGCGGGAGGCGGCCACAATGAGCAGTTCTTC